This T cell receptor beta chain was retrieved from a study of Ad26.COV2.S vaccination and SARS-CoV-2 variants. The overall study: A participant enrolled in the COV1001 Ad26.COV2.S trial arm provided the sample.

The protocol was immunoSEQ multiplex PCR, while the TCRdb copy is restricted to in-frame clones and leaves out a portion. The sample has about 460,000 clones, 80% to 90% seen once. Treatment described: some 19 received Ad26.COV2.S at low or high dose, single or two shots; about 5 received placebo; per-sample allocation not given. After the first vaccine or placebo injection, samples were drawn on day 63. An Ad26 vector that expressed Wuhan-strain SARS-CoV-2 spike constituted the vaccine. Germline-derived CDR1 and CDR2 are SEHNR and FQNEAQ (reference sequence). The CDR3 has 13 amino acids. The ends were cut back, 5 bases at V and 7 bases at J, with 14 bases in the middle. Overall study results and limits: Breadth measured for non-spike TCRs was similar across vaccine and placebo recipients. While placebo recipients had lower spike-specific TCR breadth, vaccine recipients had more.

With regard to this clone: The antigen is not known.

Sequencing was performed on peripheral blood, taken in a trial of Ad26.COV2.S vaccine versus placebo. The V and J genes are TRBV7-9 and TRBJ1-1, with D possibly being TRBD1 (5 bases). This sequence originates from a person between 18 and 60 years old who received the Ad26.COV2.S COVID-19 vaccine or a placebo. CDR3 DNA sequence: TGTGCCAGCAGCAAACGGGGCGGTGTTGAAGCTTTCTTT. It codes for CASSKRGGVEAFF. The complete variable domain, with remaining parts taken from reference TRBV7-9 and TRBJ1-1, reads DTGVSQNPRHKITKRGQNVTFRCDPISEHNRLYWYRQTLGQGPEFLTYFQNEAQLEKSRLLSDRFSAERPKGSFSTLEIQRTEQGDSAMYLCASSKRGGVEAFFGQGTRLTVV.